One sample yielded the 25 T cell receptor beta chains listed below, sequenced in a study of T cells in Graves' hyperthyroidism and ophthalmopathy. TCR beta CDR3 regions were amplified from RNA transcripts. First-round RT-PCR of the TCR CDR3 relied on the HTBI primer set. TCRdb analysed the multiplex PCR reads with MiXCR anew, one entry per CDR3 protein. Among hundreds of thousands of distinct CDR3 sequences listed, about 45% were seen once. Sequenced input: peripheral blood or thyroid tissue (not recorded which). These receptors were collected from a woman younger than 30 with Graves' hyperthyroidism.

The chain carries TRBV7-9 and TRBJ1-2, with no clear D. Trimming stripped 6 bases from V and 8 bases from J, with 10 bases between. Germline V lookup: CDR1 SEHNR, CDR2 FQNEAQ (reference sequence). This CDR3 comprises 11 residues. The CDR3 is CASSSDEGYTF. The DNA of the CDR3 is TGTGCCAGCAGTTCGGACGAGGGCTACACCTTC.

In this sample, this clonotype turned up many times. CDR3 bases: TGTGCCAGCAGCTTATCCCAGGCCGCCTACGAGCAGTACTTC. It encodes CASSLSQAAYEQYF. The chain couples TRBV7-9 to TRBJ2-7; no clear D. The CDR3 covers 14 residues. V dropped 2 bases and J dropped 2 bases, with 10 bases sitting between them. The germline CDR1 and CDR2 sequences are SEHNR and FQNEAQ (reference sequence).

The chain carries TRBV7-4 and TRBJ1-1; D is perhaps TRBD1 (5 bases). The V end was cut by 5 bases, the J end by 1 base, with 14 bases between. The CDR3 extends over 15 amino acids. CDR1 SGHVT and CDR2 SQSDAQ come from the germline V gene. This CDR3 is CASSIGTQGNTEAFF. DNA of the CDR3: TGTGCCAGCAGCATAGGTACCCAGGGGAACACTGAAGCTTTCTTT.

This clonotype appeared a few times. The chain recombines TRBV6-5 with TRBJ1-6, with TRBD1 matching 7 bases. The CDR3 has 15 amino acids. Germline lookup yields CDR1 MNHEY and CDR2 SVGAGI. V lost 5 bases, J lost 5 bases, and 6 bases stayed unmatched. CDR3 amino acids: CASSRRDRNNSPLHF. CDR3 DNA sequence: TGTGCCAGCAGTCGCCGGGACAGAAATAATTCACCCCTCCACTTT.

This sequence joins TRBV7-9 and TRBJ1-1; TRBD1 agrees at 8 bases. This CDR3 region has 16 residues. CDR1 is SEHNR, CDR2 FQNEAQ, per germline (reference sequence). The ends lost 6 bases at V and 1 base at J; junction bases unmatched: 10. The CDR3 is CASSSTTGGRNTEAFF. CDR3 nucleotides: TGTGCCAGCAGTTCCACCACAGGGGGTCGGAACACTGAAGCTTTCTTT.

The CDR3 spells CASSLMAQYF. DNA of the CDR3: TGTGCCAGCAGCTTGATGGCGCAGTACTTC. The chain joins TRBV7-9 to TRBJ2-7; no definite D call. Germline lookup yields CDR1 SEHNR and CDR2 FQNEAQ (reference sequence). The CDR3 is 10 amino acids. Trimming took 3 bases from V and 9 from J, leaving 6 bases between them.

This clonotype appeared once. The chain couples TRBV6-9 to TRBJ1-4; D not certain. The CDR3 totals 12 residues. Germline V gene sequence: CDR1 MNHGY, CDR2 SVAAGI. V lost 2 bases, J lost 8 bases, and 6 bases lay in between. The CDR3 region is CASSYNGEKLFF. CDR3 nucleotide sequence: TGTGCCAGCAGTTATAACGGAGAAAAACTGTTTTTT.

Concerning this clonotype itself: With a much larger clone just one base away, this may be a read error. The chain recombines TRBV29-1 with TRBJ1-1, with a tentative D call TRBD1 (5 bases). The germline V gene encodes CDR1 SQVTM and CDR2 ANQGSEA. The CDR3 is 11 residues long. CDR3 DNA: TGCAGCGCCTCCCAAGGGACTGAAGCTTCCTTT. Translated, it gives CSASQGTEASF. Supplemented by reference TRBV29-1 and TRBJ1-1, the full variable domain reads SAVISQKPSRDICQRGTSLTIQCQVDSQVTMMFWYRQQPGQSLTLIATANQGSEATYESGFVIDKFPISRPNLTFSTLTVSNMSPEDSSIYLCSASQGTEASFGQGTRLTVV.

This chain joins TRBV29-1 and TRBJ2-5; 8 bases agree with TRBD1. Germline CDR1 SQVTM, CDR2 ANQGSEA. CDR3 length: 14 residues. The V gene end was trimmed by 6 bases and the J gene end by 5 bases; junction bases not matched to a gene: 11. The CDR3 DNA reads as TGCAGCGTCCCCCGGACAGGGAGCGAGGAGACCCAGTACTTC. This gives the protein CSVPRTGSEETQYF.

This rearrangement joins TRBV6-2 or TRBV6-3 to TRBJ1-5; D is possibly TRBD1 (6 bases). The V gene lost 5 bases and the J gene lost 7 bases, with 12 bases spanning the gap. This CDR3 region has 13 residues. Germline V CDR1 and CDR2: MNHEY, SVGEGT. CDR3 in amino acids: CASSRQERQPQHF. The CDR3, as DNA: TGTGCCAGCAGTAGACAGGAGCGGCAGCCCCAGCATTTT.

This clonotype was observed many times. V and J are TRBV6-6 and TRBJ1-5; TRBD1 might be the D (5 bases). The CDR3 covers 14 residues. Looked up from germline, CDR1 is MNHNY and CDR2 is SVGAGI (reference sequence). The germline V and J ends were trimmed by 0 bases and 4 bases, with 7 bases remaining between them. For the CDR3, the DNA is TGTGCCAGCAGTTACTCGAGGGGTAATCAGCCCCAGCATTTT. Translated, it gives CASSYSRGNQPQHF.

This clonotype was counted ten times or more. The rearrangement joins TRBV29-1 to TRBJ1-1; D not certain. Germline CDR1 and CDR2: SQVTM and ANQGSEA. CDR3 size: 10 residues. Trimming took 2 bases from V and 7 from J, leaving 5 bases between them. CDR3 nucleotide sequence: TGCAGCGTTGAAATGTTTGAAGCTTTCTTT. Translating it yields CSVEMFEAFF.

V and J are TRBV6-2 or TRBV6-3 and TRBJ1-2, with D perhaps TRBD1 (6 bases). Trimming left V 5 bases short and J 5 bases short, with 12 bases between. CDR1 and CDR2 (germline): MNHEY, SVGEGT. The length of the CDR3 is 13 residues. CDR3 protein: CASSTGQTYGYTF. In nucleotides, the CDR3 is TGTGCCAGCAGTACCGGACAGACTTATGGCTACACCTTC.

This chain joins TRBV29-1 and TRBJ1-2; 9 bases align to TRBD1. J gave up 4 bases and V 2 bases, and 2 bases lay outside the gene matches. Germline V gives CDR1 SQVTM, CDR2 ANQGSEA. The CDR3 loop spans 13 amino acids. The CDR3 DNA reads TGCAGCGTTGAAACAGGGGGCGCCTATGGCTACACCTTC. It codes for CSVETGGAYGYTF.

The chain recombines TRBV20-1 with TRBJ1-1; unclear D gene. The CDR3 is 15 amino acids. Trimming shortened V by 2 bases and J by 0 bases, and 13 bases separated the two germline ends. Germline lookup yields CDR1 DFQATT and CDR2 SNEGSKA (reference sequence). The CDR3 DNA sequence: TGCAGTGCTAGATTCCGTAACCACATGAACACTGAAGCTTTCTTT. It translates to CSARFRNHMNTEAFF.

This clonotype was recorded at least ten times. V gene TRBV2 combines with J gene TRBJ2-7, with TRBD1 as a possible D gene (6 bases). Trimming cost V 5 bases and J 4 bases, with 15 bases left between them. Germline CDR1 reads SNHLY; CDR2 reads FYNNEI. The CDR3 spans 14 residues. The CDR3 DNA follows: TGTGCCAGCAGTCGCCGGGACAAACGATACGAGCAGTACTTC. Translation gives CASSRRDKRYEQYF.

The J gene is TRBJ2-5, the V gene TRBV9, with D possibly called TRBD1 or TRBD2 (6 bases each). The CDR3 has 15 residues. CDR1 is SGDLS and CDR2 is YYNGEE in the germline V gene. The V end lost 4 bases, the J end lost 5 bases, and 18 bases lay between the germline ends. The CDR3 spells CASSQTTGGQETQYF. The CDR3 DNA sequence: TGTGCCAGCAGCCAAACAACCGGGGGCCAGGAGACCCAGTACTTC.

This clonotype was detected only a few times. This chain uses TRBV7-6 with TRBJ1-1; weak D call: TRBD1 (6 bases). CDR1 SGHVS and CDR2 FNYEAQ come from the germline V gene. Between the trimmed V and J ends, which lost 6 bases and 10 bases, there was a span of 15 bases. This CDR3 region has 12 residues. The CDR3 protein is CASSPRAGAAFF. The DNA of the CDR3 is TGTGCCAGCAGTCCCCGGGCAGGGGCAGCTTTCTTT.

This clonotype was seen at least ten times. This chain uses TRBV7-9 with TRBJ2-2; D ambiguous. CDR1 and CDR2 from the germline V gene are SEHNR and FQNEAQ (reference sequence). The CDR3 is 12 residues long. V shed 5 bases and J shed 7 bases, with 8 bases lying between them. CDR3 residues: CASSAGSGELFF. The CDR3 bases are TGTGCCAGCAGCGCCGGAAGCGGGGAGCTGTTTTTT.

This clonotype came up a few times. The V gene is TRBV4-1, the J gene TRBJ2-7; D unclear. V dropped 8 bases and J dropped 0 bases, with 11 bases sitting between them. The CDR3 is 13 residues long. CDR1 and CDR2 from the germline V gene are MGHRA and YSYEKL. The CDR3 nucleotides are TGCGCCAGCTCCAACGTGGGCTCCTACGAGCAGTACTTC. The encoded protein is CASSNVGSYEQYF.

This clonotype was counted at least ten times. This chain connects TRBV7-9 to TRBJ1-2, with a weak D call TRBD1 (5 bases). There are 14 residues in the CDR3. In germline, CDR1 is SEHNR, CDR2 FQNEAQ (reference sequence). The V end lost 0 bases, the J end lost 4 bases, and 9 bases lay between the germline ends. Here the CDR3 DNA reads TGTGCCAGCAGCTTAGCGGGGCGGGGCTATGGCTACACCTTC. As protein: CASSLAGRGYGYTF.

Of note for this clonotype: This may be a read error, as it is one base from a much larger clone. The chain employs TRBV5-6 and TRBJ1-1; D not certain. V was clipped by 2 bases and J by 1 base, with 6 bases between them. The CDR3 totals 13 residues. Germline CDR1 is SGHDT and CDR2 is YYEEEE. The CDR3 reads CASSLIENTEAFF. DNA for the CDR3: TGTGCCAGCAGCTTAATAGAGAACACTGAAGCTTTCTTT.

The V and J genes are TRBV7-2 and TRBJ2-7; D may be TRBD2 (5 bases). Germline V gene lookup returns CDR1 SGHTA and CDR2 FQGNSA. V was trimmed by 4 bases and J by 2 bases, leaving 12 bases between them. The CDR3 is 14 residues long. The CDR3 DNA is TGTGCCAGCAGCTCCGGGATACTCGCCTACGAGCAGTACTTC. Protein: CASSSGILAYEQYF.

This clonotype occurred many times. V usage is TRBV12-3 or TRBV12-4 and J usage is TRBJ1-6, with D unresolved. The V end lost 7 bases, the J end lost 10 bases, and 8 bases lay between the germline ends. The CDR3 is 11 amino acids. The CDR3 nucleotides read TGTGCCAGCACCAAGGGATCACCCCTCCACTTT. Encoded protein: CASTKGSPLHF.

The CDR3 spells CSASKGGSTEAFF. The DNA of the CDR3 is TGCAGTGCGAGCAAGGGGGGGAGCACTGAAGCTTTCTTT. The chain employs TRBV20-1 and TRBJ1-1, with D possibly TRBD1 on 6 matching bases. V was shortened by 6 bases and J by 4 bases, with 15 bases between the two germline ends. This CDR3 is built from 13 residues. Germline assignment: CDR1 DFQATT and CDR2 SNEGSKA (reference sequence).